Listed here are 3 T cell receptor beta chains from one sample, sequenced in a study of response to subunit inactivated influenza vaccine. TCRdb recomputed calls from the RT-PCR reads with MiXCR, one row per CDR3 protein. The repertoire holds more than 600,000 distinct CDR3 sequences, with around 20% as singletons. This specimen was PBMCs from blood, taken roughly 5 days after vaccination. These receptors came from a man between 45 and 60 years old who received an inactivated influenza vaccine.

This clonotype was seen only a few times. The gene calls are TRBV20-1 and TRBJ2-1, with D perhaps matching TRBD1 or TRBD2 (5 bases each). The CDR3 is 16 amino acids. Germline CDR1 and CDR2: DFQATT and SNEGSKA (reference sequence). V was trimmed by 2 bases and J by 0 bases, leaving 14 bases between them. The CDR3 here is CSARNGDPSSYNEQFF. As DNA, the CDR3 is TGCAGTGCTAGAAACGGGGACCCCAGCTCCTACAATGAGCAGTTCTTC.

DNA for the CDR3: TGTGCCAGCAGTGAACTTGCCGGGACAGGGCACACAGATACGCAGTATTTT. Translation: CASSELAGTGHTDTQYF. The J gene is TRBJ2-3, the V gene TRBV6-1; 9 bases align to TRBD1. The CDR3 extends over 17 amino acids. Germline V CDR1 and CDR2: MNHNS, SASEGT. With V trimmed by 2 bases and J by 2 bases, 8 bases remained unmatched.

In this sample, this clonotype turned up a few times. The genes are TRBV20-1 and TRBJ2-1; possible D gene TRBD2, 6 bases. Germline CDR1 is DFQATT and CDR2 is SNEGSKA (reference sequence). Trimming removed 1 base from V and 4 bases from J, with 14 bases in between. The CDR3 is made up of 15 amino acids. The CDR3 region has the DNA TGCAGTGCTAGAGGGGTTAGCGGAAGATACAATGAGCAGTTCTTC. Translation gives CSARGVSGRYNEQFF.